The clone carrying this T cell receptor beta chain was counted a single time. Its antigen is unidentified. The data are from a study of shared clonotypes between healthy human individuals. Study-wide results and limits: Rarefaction demonstrated incomplete sorted-subset sequencing despite large depth.

Produced via immunoSEQ multiplex PCR; TCRdb's table is partial and in-frame only. In the table there are around 2.1 million clones, around 93% of which are singletons. The germline V gene encodes CDR1 MNHNS and CDR2 SASEGT. There are 17 residues in the CDR3. V shed 4 bases, J shed 5 bases, and the junction held 12 bases outside the gene matches. CD45RO-negative, CCR7-positively selected cells formed the naive CD8 fraction, excluding terminally differentiated effector memory CD45RA+ cells. This TCR derives from a man aged 18 to 35 in good health. Some clones in this sample may be carry-over from other donors' samples. What was sequenced was naive CD8+ T cells from PBMCs. This rearrangement joins TRBV6-1 to TRBJ2-3, with TRBD1 identical over 10 bases. The CDR3 sequence: CASSGTVGQGLGDTQYF. In DNA form, the CDR3 reads TGTGCCAGCAGTGGCACTGTGGGACAGGGGCTCGGAGATACGCAGTATTTT.